Reported below is one T cell receptor beta chain. Its target antigen remains unknown. Per-base quality was not reported, and no clone a single base away is much larger than it. Systemically healthy Caucasian individuals from Russia, 39 in total and aged 6 to 90 years, were included as donors. Each donor gave about 10 milliliters of peripheral blood, drawn into EDTA-treated Vacutainer tubes. PBMCs were isolated by Ficoll-Paque density-gradient centrifugation, with at least 7 million obtained per sample. Trizol reagent was used to extract total RNA from PBMCs, with at least 5 micrograms per sample. Naive CD45RAhigh/CD27high T cell percentages were measured by flow cytometry on a PBMC aliquot from every donor. CDR1 is given as SGHTA and CDR2 as FQGNSA, both from the germline V gene. The CDR3 spans 14 residues, from the cysteine through the phenylalanine. Only CDR3 DNA remains: 42 bases, in frame from the first base.

The source of the sample is a study of blood T cells in healthy people across ages (dated by TCRdb to 2015 to 2017). Describing the broader study: In model experiments, template switching captured about one uniquely barcoded TCR beta cDNA molecule for every two T cells. Using deep sequencing normalized with unique cDNA molecular identifiers, the study measured how TCR beta repertoire diversity changes with age. The donors were split into four age groups: young (average 16 years), middle-aged (over 35), aged (roughly 60) and long-lived (82). Two additional independent replicas of 1 million unique cDNA reads from the same blood draw were analyzed for two donors (one aged 18 to 30 and one aged 80 or older).

Library generation was performed with 5' RACE. Sequencing took place on an Illumina HiSeq 2500. A second PCR of about 7 to 12 cycles was run with a J-beta primer mix and a sample-barcoded 5' primer. A template-switch 5' adaptor carrying 12 random nucleotides introduced a unique molecular identifier onto each TCR beta cDNA molecule. Each sample yielded at least 2.5 million CDR3-containing paired-end reads. First-strand cDNA was synthesized from all RNA with the Mint cDNA synthesis kit, primed by a TRBC-specific oligonucleotide. All cDNA was treated with uracil-DNA glycosylase and then went through a first 18-cycle PCR with the universal primers M1SS and BC2_uni_R. Turning to the authors' computational methods: For normalization, 1 million high-quality reads, each with a distinct molecular identifier, were randomly selected from each sample. Instead of being binned into consensus sequences, reads with shared molecular identifiers were discarded. MiTCR, run with a Q25 quality threshold and the strictest error-elimination algorithm, handled CDR3 identification, clonotype clustering and error correction. A nonparametric unseen species model with Euler transformation was used to estimate lower-bound total TCR beta diversity. The public reads were reanalyzed by TCRdb: fastp trimming at Q25, MiXCR alignment, in-frame beta chains only. One record per CDR3 amino acid sequence lists the most common genes and DNA. TCRdb, not the authors, supplied the V and J calls. Recorded for this sample are hundreds of thousands of distinct CDR3 sequences; under 30% of them occurred a single time. The top ten hold about 3% of the sample.

What the work shows at the level of the full study, not this receptor alone: The percentage of naive T cells measured by flow cytometry correlated strongly with observed TCR beta diversity. Compared with the aged group, more naive CD4+ T cells, fewer expanded clones and increased TCR diversity were shown by the long-lived group, suggesting age selection. Conclusive comparison of naive and antigen-experienced compartments was prevented by the profiling of bulk unsorted PBMCs. Because donor CMV infection status was unknown, age-related changes in expanded clonotypes were potentially confounded. Observed TCR beta diversity per million T cells fell roughly linearly with age, and a significant reduction was already apparent by age around 40. Estimates of total diversity based on one million sequenced T cells were considered lower bounds and underestimates.

This sample also belongs to another study, concerning T cells of mothers and their children. The second study's paper adds: Donors were nine systemically healthy Caucasian individuals: three mothers and their six children. cDNA synthesis consumed the entire amount of extracted RNA, loaded at about 1.5 ug RNA in each 15 ul reaction. In the second PCR, sample barcodes and 2-4 random nucleotides were introduced via the M1S primer. More than 9 million TCR beta CDR3 reads were obtained from each mother, and millions of reads were obtained from each child. Thymic selection shapes the output of TCR recombination in a similar way in related and unrelated pairs, and inherited differences have a minor effect. Normalized repertoire overlap was always found to be slightly, but never significantly, higher in related mother-child pairs than in unrelated mother-child pairs. No persistent microchimeric T cell clones were found, with a detection sensitivity of around 100 clones per million clonotypes. Deep NGS was used in the study to compare the TCR beta repertoires of mothers and children and to look for features that separate related mother-child pairs from unrelated individuals. Mothers averaged approximately 40 +/- 4 years of age and children averaged 11 +/- 4 years. After adapter ligation was performed with NEBNext reagents, the libraries were sequenced on an Illumina HiSeq 2000 with 100+100 nt paired-end reads. To avoid cross-contamination, the mother libraries and the child libraries were prepared a month apart and sequenced in separate runs. For each donor, somewhere between about 450,000 and 2,100,000 distinct TCR beta clonotypes were identified. Naive TCR beta clonotypes were estimated from low-frequency clonotypes matched to each donor's FACS-determined naive share, without sorting.

The TCR sequence derives from a boy aged 10-17 years in good health. The rearranged chain carries TRBV7-2 and TRBJ2-5, with TRBD1 perhaps the D gene, on 6 matching bases. TRBJ2-7 matches the DNA end more closely, so the J call is doubtful. The sequencing sample was made of blood. The CDR3 in this case is CASSLGQAHHEQYF. Read as DNA, the sequence is TGTGCCAGCAGCTTAGGACAGGCCCACCACGAGCAGTACTTC.